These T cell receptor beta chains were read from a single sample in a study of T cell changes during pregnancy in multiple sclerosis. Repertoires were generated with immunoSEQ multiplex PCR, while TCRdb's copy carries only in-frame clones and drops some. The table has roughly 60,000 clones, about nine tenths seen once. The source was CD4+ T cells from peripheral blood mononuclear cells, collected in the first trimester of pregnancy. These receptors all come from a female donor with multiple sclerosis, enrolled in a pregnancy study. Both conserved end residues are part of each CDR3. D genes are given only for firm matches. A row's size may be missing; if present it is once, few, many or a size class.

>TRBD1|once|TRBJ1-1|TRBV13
CASSFLDRANTEAFF
TGTGCCAGCAGCTTCTTAGACAGGGCGAACACTGAAGCTTTCTTT
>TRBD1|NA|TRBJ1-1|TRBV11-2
CASTQDRANTEAFF
TGTGCCAGCACCCAAGACAGGGCGAACACTGAAGCTTTCTTT
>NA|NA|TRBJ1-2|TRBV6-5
CASMGGGYGYTF
TGTGCCAGTATGGGGGGGGGTTATGGCTACACCTTC
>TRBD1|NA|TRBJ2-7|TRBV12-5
CASALGQGTSYEQYF
TGTGCTAGTGCCTTGGGACAGGGGACATCCTACGAGCAGTACTTC
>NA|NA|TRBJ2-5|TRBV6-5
CASSYSRGKTQYF
TGTGCCAGCAGTTACTCCAGGGGTAAGACCCAGTACTTC
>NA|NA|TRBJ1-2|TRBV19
CASSMVPSYGYTF
TGTGCCAGTAGTATGGTGCCTAGCTATGGCTACACCTTC
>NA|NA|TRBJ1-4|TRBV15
CATSRDRTSSQKLFF
TGTGCCACCAGCAGAGATCGGACATCTAGTCAAAAACTGTTTTTT
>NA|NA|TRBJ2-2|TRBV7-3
CASSLAGTGELFF
TGTGCCAGCAGCTTAGCGGGAACCGGGGAGCTGTTTTTT
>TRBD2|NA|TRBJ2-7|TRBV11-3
CASSLGGGGSYEQYF
TGTGCCAGCAGCTTAGGAGGTGGCGGGAGCTACGAGCAGTACTTC
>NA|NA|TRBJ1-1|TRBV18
CASSPPWGLENTEAFF
TGTGCCAGCTCACCACCCTGGGGGCTGGAGAACACTGAAGCTTTCTTT
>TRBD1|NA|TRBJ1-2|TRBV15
CATSRVLTTGPYGYTF
TGTGCCACCAGCAGAGTCCTCACGACAGGGCCCTATGGCTACACCTTC
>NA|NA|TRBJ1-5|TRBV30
CAWSVHPGGQPQHF
TGTGCCTGGAGTGTACATCCGGGGGGACAGCCCCAGCATTTT
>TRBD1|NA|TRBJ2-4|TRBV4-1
CASSQAGTGTLNIQYF
TGCGCCAGCAGCCAAGCCGGGACAGGGACCTTAAACATTCAGTACTTC
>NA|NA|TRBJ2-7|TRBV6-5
CASSRDWAAYEQYF
TGTGCCAGCAGTCGGGACTGGGCGGCCTACGAGCAGTACTTC
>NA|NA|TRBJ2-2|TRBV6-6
CASNRDYTGELFF
TGTGCCAGCAACCGAGACTACACCGGGGAGCTGTTTTTT
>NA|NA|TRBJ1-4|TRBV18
CASSPLPATNEKLFF
TGTGCCAGCTCACCTCTTCCCGCAACTAATGAAAAACTGTTTTTT
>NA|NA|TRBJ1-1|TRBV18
CASSLQGMNTEAFF
TGTGCCAGCTCACTACAGGGCATGAACACTGAAGCTTTCTTT
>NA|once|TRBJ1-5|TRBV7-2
CASSTRGGGQPQHF
TGTGCCAGCAGCACGCGGGGGGGCGGTCAGCCCCAGCATTTT
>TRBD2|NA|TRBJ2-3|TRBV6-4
CASSETPLAASTDTQYF
TGTGCCAGCAGTGAGACCCCCCTAGCGGCGAGCACAGATACGCAGTATTTT
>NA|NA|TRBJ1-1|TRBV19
CASSIQGLNTEAFF
TGTGCCAGTAGTATTCAGGGCCTTAACACTGAAGCTTTCTTT
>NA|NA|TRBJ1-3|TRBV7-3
CTSSSSSGNTIYF
TGTACCAGCAGCTCCAGCTCTGGAAACACCATATATTTT
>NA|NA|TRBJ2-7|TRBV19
CASSIGSGTLAEQYF
TGTGCCAGTAGTATAGGCTCCGGGACTTTAGCCGAGCAGTACTTC
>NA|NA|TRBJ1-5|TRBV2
CASSGGERAGNQPQHF
TGTGCCAGCAGCGGAGGGGAGAGGGCCGGCAATCAGCCCCAGCATTTT
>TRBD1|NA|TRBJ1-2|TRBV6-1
CASSEEGWDRVYGYTF
TGTGCCAGCAGTGAAGAGGGATGGGACAGGGTCTATGGCTACACCTTC
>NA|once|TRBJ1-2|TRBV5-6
CASSPGEGGRSRGGYTF
TGTGCCAGCAGCCCCGGGGAAGGGGGAAGGAGTCGCGGAGGCTACACCTTC
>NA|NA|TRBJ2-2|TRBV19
CASSEQGLGELFF
TGTGCCAGTAGTGAGCAAGGACTCGGGGAGCTGTTTTTT
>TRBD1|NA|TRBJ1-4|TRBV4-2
CASSQEEGGQGREKLFF
TGTGCCAGCAGCCAAGAAGAGGGGGGACAGGGCCGTGAAAAACTGTTTTTT
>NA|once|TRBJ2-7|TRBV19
CASSILDSYEQYF
TGTGCCAGTAGTATACTTGACAGCTACGAGCAGTACTTC
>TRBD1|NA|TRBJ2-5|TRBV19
CASRYRGQETQYF
TGTGCCAGTAGATACAGGGGGCAAGAGACCCAGTACTTC
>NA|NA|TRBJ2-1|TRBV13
CASSSFGGRAYNEQFF
TGTGCCAGCAGCTCCTTTGGAGGCCGGGCCTACAATGAGCAGTTCTTC
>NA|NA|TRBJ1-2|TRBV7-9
CASSLAPGVYTF
TGTGCCAGCAGCTTAGCGCCGGGGGTATACACCTTC
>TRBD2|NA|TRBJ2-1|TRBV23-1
CASRKQELAGVNEQFF
TGCGCCAGCAGAAAACAAGAACTAGCGGGGGTCAATGAGCAGTTCTTC
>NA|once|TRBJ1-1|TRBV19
CASSIEANTEAFF
TGTGCCAGTAGTATAGAGGCCAACACTGAAGCTTTCTTT
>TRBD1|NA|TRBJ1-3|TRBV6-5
CASSYLGQGAGNTIYF
TGTGCCAGCAGTTACCTAGGACAGGGGGCTGGAAACACCATATATTTT
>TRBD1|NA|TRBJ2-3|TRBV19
CASSNTGQVRSDTQYF
TGTGCCAGTAGTAATACTGGACAGGTACGATCAGATACGCAGTATTTT
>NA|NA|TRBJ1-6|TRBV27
CASSFRGSPLHF
TGTGCCAGCAGTTTCAGGGGTTCACCCCTCCACTTT
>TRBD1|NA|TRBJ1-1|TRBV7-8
CASSLGQGVMSTEAFF
TGTGCCAGCAGCTTAGGACAGGGGGTCATGAGCACTGAAGCTTTCTTT
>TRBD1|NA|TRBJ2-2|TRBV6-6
CASRGQVSTGELFF
TGTGCCAGCCGGGGACAGGTATCCACCGGGGAGCTGTTTTTT
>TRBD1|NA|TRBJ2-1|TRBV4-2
CASSRQPGQGTYNEQFF
TGTGCCAGCAGCCGGCAACCGGGACAGGGGACGTACAATGAGCAGTTCTTC